This T cell receptor (beta chain) came from a study of cytomegalovirus exposure and HLA in healthy donors. The study ran its PCR with 60 Vbeta and 13 Jbeta primers. The protocol was immunoSEQ multiplex PCR, while the TCRdb copy is restricted to in-frame clones and leaves out a portion. The sample has 170,000 or so clones; roughly 78% are singletons. This CDR3 comprises 18 residues. Trimming at V came to 3 bases and at J to 2 bases, leaving 11 bases not matched to a gene. The germline CDR1 and CDR2 sequences are MNHEY and SMNVEV (reference sequence). These donors, healthy bone marrow donors, were studied.

The rearrangement links TRBV27 to TRBJ2-3, with TRBD2 matching 10 bases. The clonotype comes from a woman aged 40 to 49 in good health and CMV-seronegative. Sequenced material: PBMCs. DNA of the CDR3: TGTGCCAGCAGTTTTTGGCTAGCGGGAGTGGGGGACACAGATACGCAGTATTTT. The encoded protein is CASSFWLAGVGDTDTQYF.